Sequencing of this T cell receptor beta chain was carried out in a study of T-cell reconstitution after alpha-beta-depleted transplantation in children. This clonotype was seen repeatedly, ten times or more. Germline V gene sequence: CDR1 SGHRS, CDR2 YFSETQ. The CDR3 covers 15 residues. Trimming took 0 bases from V and 4 from J; bases not matched to a gene: 6. Unique molecular identifiers were incorporated into the prepared TCRbeta library. TCRdb re-called the PCR reads with MiXCR, one entry per CDR3 protein. The table lists over 70,000 distinct CDR3 sequences, 12% of them singletons, with approximately 15% in the top ten.

The rearrangement links TRBV5-1 to TRBJ2-5; 7 bases agree with TRBD2. Sequencing was performed on PBMCs from the stem cell graft donor, taken from the stem cell graft. The source of this sequence is a human donor who donated a stem cell graft to a child with inherited bone marrow failure. This chain's CDR3 is CASSLDGGRGETQYF. DNA of the CDR3: TGCGCCAGCAGCTTGGACGGCGGGAGAGGAGAGACCCAGTACTTC.